This T cell receptor (beta chain) was recorded in a study of response to subunit inactivated influenza vaccine. General observations from the study: The authors proposed limited new T cell recruitment per seasonal influenza vaccination.

This clonotype has more than one count but fewer than ten. Its antigen is still unknown. TCRdb redid the calling of the RT-PCR reads with MiXCR, one entry per CDR3 protein. The sample lists over 650,000 distinct CDR3 sequences; about 18% were seen once. The CDR3 totals 16 residues. Trimming removed 0 bases at V and 7 bases at J, with 13 bases between. Source: PBMCs from blood, taken around 5 days after vaccination. The genes are TRBV12-3 or TRBV12-4 and TRBJ1-6; D perhaps matches TRBD1 (6 bases). This receptor was taken from a man in his fifties who received an inactivated influenza vaccine. This CDR3 reads CASSLAGGRQNSPLHF. For the CDR3, the DNA is TGTGCCAGCAGTTTAGCGGGGGGCAGGCAAAATTCACCCCTCCACTTT.